This entry lists 7 T cell receptor beta chains sequenced from one sample in a study of early T cells in non-severe SARS-CoV-2 infection. TCRdb redid the calling of the 5' RACE reads with MiXCR, one entry per CDR3 protein. Among about 97,000 distinct CDR3 sequences listed, around 10% were seen once. Sample: whole blood, taken at baseline. These receptor sequences come from an adult who was a healthcare worker with PCR-confirmed SARS-CoV-2 infection or an uninfected control (not recorded which).

This clonotype was counted a single time. J is TRBJ2-7 and V is TRBV3-1, with TRBD1 as a possible D gene (6 bases). Germline V gene sequence: CDR1 LGHDT, CDR2 YNNKEL (reference sequence). The germline V and J ends were trimmed by 0 bases and 6 bases, with 15 bases remaining between them. CDR3 length: 15 residues. The CDR3 sequence: CASSQDQGTPGEQYF. Written as DNA, the CDR3 is TGTGCCAGCAGCCAAGATCAGGGGACACCGGGCGAGCAGTACTTC.

The chain is built from TRBV2 and TRBJ2-7; either TRBD1 or TRBD2 may fit D (5 bases each). Trimming stripped 10 bases from V and 3 bases from J, with 13 bases between. CDR3 length equals 12 residues. Germline CDR1 reads SNHLY; CDR2 reads FYNNEI. The chain's CDR3 is CANRDEDYEQYF. The CDR3 nucleotides read TGTGCCAACCGGGACGAGGACTACGAGCAGTACTTC. The variable domain in full, with the rest retrieved from reference TRBV2 and TRBJ2-7, is EPEVTQTPSHQVTQMGQEVILRCVPISNHLYFYWYRQILGQKVEFLVSFYNNEISEKSEIFDDQFSVERPDGSNFTLKIRSTKLEDSAMYFCANRDEDYEQYFGPGTRLTVT.

This clonotype was counted a few times. The genes are TRBV5-4 and TRBJ2-5; weak D call: TRBD1 (5 bases). Trimming shortened V by 4 bases and J by 4 bases, and 14 bases separated the two germline ends. The CDR3 spans 14 residues. Germline assignment: CDR1 SGHNT and CDR2 YYREEE (reference sequence). CDR3 sequence reads: CASSNWAGRETQYF. CDR3 sequence (DNA): TGTGCCAGCAGCAACTGGGCAGGGCGAGAGACCCAGTACTTC.

This clonotype showed up just a few times. V gene TRBV6-1 combines with J gene TRBJ1-5; no clear D. This CDR3 is built from 13 residues. Germline CDR1 reads MNHNS; CDR2 reads SASEGT. The V end lost 5 bases, the J end lost 9 bases, and 14 bases lay between the germline ends. The CDR3 DNA reads as TGTGCCAGCAGTACGTCCCTCCCCGCGCCCCAGCATTTT. Protein product: CASSTSLPAPQHF.

V gene TRBV5-1 combines with J gene TRBJ2-3; D unresolved. The V gene's germline CDR1 is SGHRS and CDR2 YFSETQ. Between the trimmed V and J ends, which lost 0 bases and 2 bases, there was a span of 10 bases. CDR3 length: 15 residues. The CDR3 protein is CASSLDAADTDTQYF. CDR3 DNA: TGCGCCAGCAGCTTGGACGCAGCTGACACAGATACGCAGTATTTT.

The J gene is TRBJ2-2, the V gene TRBV24-1; D gene unclear. V was clipped by 5 bases and J by 4 bases, with 10 bases between them. Germline V gene sequence: CDR1 KGHDR, CDR2 SFDVKD. The CDR3 is made up of 14 amino acids. The CDR3 DNA reads TGTGCCACCAGTGGAAGGGTCGGCACCGGGGAGCTGTTTTTT. This translates into CATSGRVGTGELFF.

This clonotype was seen more than once but under ten times. The genes are TRBV20-1 and TRBJ1-2, with D perhaps TRBD1 (5 bases). This CDR3 has 11 residues. Germline CDR1 is DFQATT and CDR2 is SNEGSKA (reference sequence). V was cut by 6 bases and J by 6 bases, with 11 bases left in between. The CDR3 reads CSASEGNGYTF. In DNA form, the CDR3 reads TGCAGTGCCTCCGAGGGGAATGGCTACACCTTC.